The 16 T cell receptor beta chains below were found in one sample sequenced in a study of graft-versus-host responses after intestinal transplantation. TCRdb keeps only in-frame clones here, not all; method: immunoSEQ multiplex PCR. The sample shows 80,000 to 100,000 clones, roughly 92% of them seen only once. For these receptors, no antigen is known. The sample in question was unstimulated CD4+ T cells sorted from spleen or lymph node cells, obtained before intestinal transplant. The receptors were sampled from a human donor who received an intestinal transplant.

CDR3 in DNA: TGTGCCACTGGATGGGCCGGGACAGGGGATTCACCCCTCCACTTT. Amino acids: CATGWAGTGDSPLHF. This chain joins TRBV10-3 and TRBJ1-6; 10 bases map to TRBD1. Per germline, CDR1 ENHRY and CDR2 SYGVKD. Trimming took 10 bases from V and 8 from J; bases not matched to a gene: 11. The length of the CDR3 is 15 residues.

This CDR3 is CASSFGTSVSTDTQYF. The CDR3 coding sequence is TGCGCCAGCAGCTTCGGGACTAGCGTAAGCACAGATACGCAGTATTTT. The V and J genes are TRBV5-1 and TRBJ2-3, with 10 bases fitting TRBD2. The CDR3 runs 16 residues. The germline CDR1 and CDR2 sequences are SGHRS and YFSETQ. V lost 2 bases and J lost 0; bases outside the gene matches: 3.

V is TRBV6-1 and J is TRBJ1-2; a possible D gene is TRBD1 (6 bases). Trimming took off 5 bases at V and 4 bases at J, with 11 bases between the two ends. The CDR3 is 13 residues long. The germline gives CDR1 MNHNS, CDR2 SASEGT. CDR3 bases: TGTGCCAGCAGTCCGGGACACCTCTATGGCTACACCTTC. Protein sequence: CASSPGHLYGYTF.

The genes are TRBV11-1 and TRBJ1-4; 7 bases fit TRBD1. The ends lost 7 bases at V and 7 bases at J; junction bases unmatched: 9. Germline loops: CDR1 SGHAT, CDR2 FQDESV (reference sequence). This CDR3 has 14 residues. The CDR3 protein is CASTGQDSGEKLFF. CDR3 nucleotides: TGTGCCAGCACCGGACAGGACTCCGGTGAAAAACTGTTTTTT. The full variable domain, its missing parts supplied by reference TRBV11-1 and TRBJ1-4, is EAEVAQSPRYKITEKSQAVAFWCDPISGHATLYWYRQILGQGPELLVQFQDESVVDDSQLPKDRFSAERLKGVDSTLKIQPAELGDSAMYLCASTGQDSGEKLFFGSGTQLSVL.

The chain links TRBV30 to TRBJ1-2; 8 bases are a match to TRBD1. V lost 3 bases and J lost 8; bases outside the gene matches: 8. The CDR3 extends over 13 amino acids. Per the germline V gene, CDR1 is GTSNPN and CDR2 is SVGIG (reference sequence). The CDR3 region has the DNA TGTGCCTGGAGGGAGACAGGGGAGCGGGGCTACACCTTC. This translates into CAWRETGERGYTF.

The chain is built from TRBV25-1 and TRBJ1-1; D may be TRBD1 (5 bases). V was cut by 0 bases and J by 2 bases, with 10 bases left in between. The CDR3 loop spans 15 amino acids. The V gene's germline CDR1 is MGHDK and CDR2 SYGVNS. The DNA for the CDR3 is TGTGCCAGCAGTGAATACAGGGAACACAACACTGAAGCTTTCTTT. Protein sequence: CASSEYREHNTEAFF.

The chain joins TRBV5-1 to TRBJ1-2; D uncertain. The CDR3 covers 11 residues. Trimming cost V 2 bases and J 7 bases, with 6 bases left between them. The germline V gene has CDR1 SGHRS and CDR2 YFSETQ. The CDR3 DNA reads TGCGCCAGCAGCTTTGGGCGTGGCTACACCTTC. As protein: CASSFGRGYTF.

This chain uses TRBV16 with TRBJ2-7, with 7 bases identical to TRBD2. In germline, CDR1 is KGHSY, CDR2 FQNENV. V lost 4 bases, J lost 2 bases, and 11 bases stayed unmatched. The CDR3 runs to 16 residues. Here the CDR3 DNA reads TGTGCCAGCAGCCCTACGAGCCTAGCGGAGACCTACGAGCAGTACTTC. This codes for CASSPTSLAETYEQYF.

The rearrangement joins TRBV7-8 to TRBJ1-1; D is unresolved. The CDR3 totals 18 residues. Germline assignment: CDR1 SGHVS and CDR2 FQNEAQ. Trimming took off 5 bases at V and 4 bases at J, with 26 bases between the two ends. Here the CDR3 DNA reads TGTGCCAGCAGCCATACCCTGGGTAAGTGGGAGGCCAGCACTGAAGCTTTCTTT. Translated: CASSHTLGKWEASTEAFF.

The chain links TRBV7-3 to TRBJ1-2; the match to TRBD1 covers 7 bases. V lost 4 bases and J lost 8; bases outside the gene matches: 7. The CDR3 spans 13 residues. Germline V lookup: CDR1 SGHTA, CDR2 FQGTGA. CDR3 coding DNA: TGTGCCAGCAGCTCAGGGGGTCCAGGGGGCTACACCTTC. This gives the protein CASSSGGPGGYTF.

The chain carries TRBV5-8 and TRBJ2-7; 8 bases match TRBD1. Germline-derived CDR1 and CDR2 are SGHTS and YDEGEE. The CDR3 covers 15 residues. Trimming cost V 2 bases and J 3 bases; bases outside gene matches: 7. CDR3: CASSLGQGNFYEQYF. CDR3 coding DNA: TGTGCCAGCAGCTTAGGACAGGGAAATTTCTACGAGCAGTACTTC.

The chain is built from TRBV5-1 and TRBJ1-1, with TRBD1 identical over 10 bases. Trimming took 0 bases from V and 0 from J; bases not matched to a gene: 5. CDR3 length equals 17 residues. CDR1 and CDR2 from the germline V gene are SGHRS and YFSETQ. CDR3: CASSLDGQGGLNTEAFF. As DNA, the CDR3 is TGCGCCAGCAGCTTGGATGGACAGGGGGGCTTGAACACTGAAGCTTTCTTT.

This clone was seen only once. This chain links TRBV4-1 with TRBJ2-1; D is possibly TRBD2 (6 bases). This CDR3 has 14 residues. Trimming removed 4 bases at V and 4 bases at J, with 11 bases between. Germline CDR1 reads MGHRA; CDR2 reads YSYEKL. The chain's CDR3 is CASSLAENYNEQFF. The CDR3 DNA follows: TGCGCCAGCAGCCTAGCGGAAAATTACAATGAGCAGTTCTTC.

The chain has TRBV7-7 and TRBJ2-5, with D tentatively TRBD2 (8 bases). The CDR3 length is 15 residues. CDR1 and CDR2 from the germline V gene are SSHAT and FNYEAQ (reference sequence). V shed 6 bases and J shed 5 bases, with 19 bases lying between them. The CDR3 DNA sequence: TGTGCCAGCAGAAAGGCGGGGGGACAGCGGGAGACCCAGTACTTC. Protein sequence: CASRKAGGQRETQYF. Supplemented by reference TRBV7-7 and TRBJ2-5, the full variable domain reads GAGVSQSPRYKVTKRGQDVTLRCDPISSHATLYWYQQALGQGPEFLTYFNYEAQPDKSGLPSDRFSAERPEGSISTLTIQRTEQRDSAMYRCASRKAGGQRETQYFGPGTRLLVL.

V usage is TRBV5-6 and J usage is TRBJ2-3, with D perhaps TRBD1 (6 bases). This CDR3 has 15 residues. CDR1 SGHDT and CDR2 YYEEEE come from the germline V gene. Trimming stripped 4 bases from V and 2 bases from J, with 14 bases between. CDR3 sequence (DNA): TGTGCCAGCAGCCGCGCAAACAGGGCCACAGATACGCAGTATTTT. Translation: CASSRANRATDTQYF.

The chain recombines TRBV19 with TRBJ2-2, with 8 bases fitting TRBD1. CDR1 and CDR2 (germline): LNHDA, SQIVND (reference sequence). The V gene end was trimmed by 4 bases and the J gene end by 7 bases; junction bases not matched to a gene: 8. The CDR3 has 15 amino acids. The DNA for the CDR3 is TGTGCCAGTAGTACTAGGACAGGGTTCGACGGGGAGCTGTTTTTT. Its translation: CASSTRTGFDGELFF.